These 4 T cell receptor beta chains share one sample of origin, sequenced in a study of beta chain features in type 1 diabetes. Reverse transcribing all isolated RNA meant expressed TCRB transcripts were sequenced. Sequencing used immunoSEQ multiplex PCR; TCRdb keeps in-frame clones, though not all of them. The sample includes some 19,000 clones, approximately 50% seen only once; the top ten take 0.43%. The sequenced sample consisted of stem cell memory CD4+ T cells from blood. The source of these receptors is a young man in good health.

The sample holds a few counts of this clone. V gene TRBV30 combines with J gene TRBJ1-4; 10 bases line up with TRBD1. CDR1 and CDR2 (germline): GTSNPN, SVGIG (reference sequence). This CDR3 is built from 14 residues. Germline trimming cut 3 bases from V and 7 bases from J; bases unmatched to any gene: 5. For the CDR3, the DNA is TGTGCCTGGAGCGGACAGGGGGGCGGTGAAAAACTGTTTTTT. It is translated as CAWSGQGGGEKLFF.

This clone was detected a few times. This rearrangement joins TRBV2 to TRBJ1-1; perhaps TRBD1 as D (5 bases). Germline CDR1 and CDR2: SNHLY and FYNNEI. The V end was cut by 11 bases, the J end by 3 bases, with 13 bases between. The CDR3 is 12 residues long. CDR3 sequence (DNA): TGTGCCTGCACAAGACAGTACACTGAAGCTTTCTTT. Residues: CACTRQYTEAFF.

This chain joins TRBV7-2 and TRBJ2-7; 8 nucleotides align to TRBD1. The junction had 7 bases not matched to a gene; V was cut back by 1 base and J by 2 bases. Germline CDR1 reads SGHTA; CDR2 reads FQGNSA. The CDR3 sequence is 16 residues long. DNA of the CDR3: TGTGCCAGCAGCTTAGTGGCCGGACAGGGAGCCTACGAGCAGTACTTC. Its protein product is CASSLVAGQGAYEQYF.

This chain uses TRBV28 with TRBJ2-1; tentatively, D is TRBD2 (6 bases). V gave up 6 bases and J gave up 1 base, with 10 bases separating them. CDR1 is MDHEN, CDR2 SYDVKM, per germline. There are 14 residues in the CDR3. The CDR3 loop is CASRRRESYNEQFF. CDR3 nucleotide sequence: TGTGCCAGCAGACGACGGGAGTCCTACAATGAGCAGTTCTTC.